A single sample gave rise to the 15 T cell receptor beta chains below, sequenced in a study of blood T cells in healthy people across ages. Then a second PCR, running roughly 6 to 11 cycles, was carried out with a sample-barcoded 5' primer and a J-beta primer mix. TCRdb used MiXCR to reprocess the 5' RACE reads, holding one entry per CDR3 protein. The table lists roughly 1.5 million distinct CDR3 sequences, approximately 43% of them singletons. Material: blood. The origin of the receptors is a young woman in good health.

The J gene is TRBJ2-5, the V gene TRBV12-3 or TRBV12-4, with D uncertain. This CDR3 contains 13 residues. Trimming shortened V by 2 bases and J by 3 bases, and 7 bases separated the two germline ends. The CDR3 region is CASSLSSKETQYF. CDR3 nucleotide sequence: TGTGCCAGCAGTTTATCAAGTAAAGAGACCCAGTACTTC.

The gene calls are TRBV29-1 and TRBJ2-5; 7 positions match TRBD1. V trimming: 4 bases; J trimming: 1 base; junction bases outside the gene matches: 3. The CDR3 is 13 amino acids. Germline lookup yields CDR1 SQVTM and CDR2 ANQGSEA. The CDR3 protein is CSVADRAQETQYF. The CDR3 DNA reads TGCAGCGTTGCTGACAGGGCCCAAGAGACCCAGTACTTC.

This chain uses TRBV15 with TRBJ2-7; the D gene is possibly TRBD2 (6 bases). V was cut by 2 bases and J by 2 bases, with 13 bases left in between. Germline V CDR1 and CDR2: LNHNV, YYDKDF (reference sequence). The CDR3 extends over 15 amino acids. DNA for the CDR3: TGTGCCACCAGCAGACGGTCGGGAGCCCCCTACGAGCAGTACTTC. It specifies CATSRRSGAPYEQYF.

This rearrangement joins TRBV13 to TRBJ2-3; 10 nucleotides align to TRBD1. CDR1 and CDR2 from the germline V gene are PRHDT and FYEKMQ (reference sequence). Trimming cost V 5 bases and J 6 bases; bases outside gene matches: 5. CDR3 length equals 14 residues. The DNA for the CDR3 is TGTGCCAGCAGCGAGACAGGGGGCCCCGATACGCAGTATTTT. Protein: CASSETGGPDTQYF.

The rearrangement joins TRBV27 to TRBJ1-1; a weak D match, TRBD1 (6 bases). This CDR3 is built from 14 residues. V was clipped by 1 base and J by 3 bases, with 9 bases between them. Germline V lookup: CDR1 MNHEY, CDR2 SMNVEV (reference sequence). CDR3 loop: CASSLYRGDTEAFF. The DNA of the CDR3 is TGTGCCAGCAGTTTATATAGGGGGGACACTGAAGCTTTCTTT.

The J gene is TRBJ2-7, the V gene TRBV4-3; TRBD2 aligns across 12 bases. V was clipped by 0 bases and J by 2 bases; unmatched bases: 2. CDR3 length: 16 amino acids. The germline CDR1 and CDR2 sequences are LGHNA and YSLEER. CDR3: CASSQDRLAGAYEQYF. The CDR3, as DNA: TGCGCCAGCAGCCAAGATCGACTAGCGGGAGCCTACGAGCAGTACTTC.

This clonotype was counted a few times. The CDR3 bases are TGTGCCAGCAGTTTATCGGCGGGAGGAAGCACAGATACGCAGTATTTT. This encodes CASSLSAGGSTDTQYF. The chain couples TRBV27 to TRBJ2-3, with 8 bases matching TRBD2. From germline, CDR1 is MNHEY and CDR2 SMNVEV (reference sequence). After removal of 0 bases from V and 0 bases from J, the junction contained 2 bases not matched to a gene. This CDR3 spans 16 amino acids.

CDR3 residues: CASSRDRGIVNYGYTF. The CDR3 nucleotides read TGTGCCAGCAGCCGTGACAGGGGGATTGTTAACTATGGCTACACCTTC. The J gene is TRBJ1-2, the V gene TRBV12-3 or TRBV12-4; 9 nucleotides agree with TRBD1. CDR3 size: 16 residues. The V and J ends lost 6 bases and 1 base, in that order; junction bases with no gene match: 9.

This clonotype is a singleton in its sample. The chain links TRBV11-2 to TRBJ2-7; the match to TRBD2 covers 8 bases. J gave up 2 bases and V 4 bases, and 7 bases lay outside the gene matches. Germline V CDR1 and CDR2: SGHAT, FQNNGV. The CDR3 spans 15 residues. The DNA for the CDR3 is TGTGCCAGCAGCTCTACGGGGACTAGGACCTACGAGCAGTACTTC. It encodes CASSSTGTRTYEQYF.

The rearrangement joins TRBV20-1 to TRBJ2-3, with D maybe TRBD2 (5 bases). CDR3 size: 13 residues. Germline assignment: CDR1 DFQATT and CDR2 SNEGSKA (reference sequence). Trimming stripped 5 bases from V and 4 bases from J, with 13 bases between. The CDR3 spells CSALSLGADTQYF. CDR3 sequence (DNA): TGCAGTGCTTTAAGTTTGGGAGCAGATACGCAGTATTTT.

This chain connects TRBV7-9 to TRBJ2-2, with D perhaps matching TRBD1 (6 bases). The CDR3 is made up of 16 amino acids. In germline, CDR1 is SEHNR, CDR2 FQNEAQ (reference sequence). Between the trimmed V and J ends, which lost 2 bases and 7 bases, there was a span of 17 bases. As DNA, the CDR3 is TGTGCCAGCAGCTTAAGGGGACAATTAAGCAACGGGGAGCTGTTTTTT. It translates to CASSLRGQLSNGELFF. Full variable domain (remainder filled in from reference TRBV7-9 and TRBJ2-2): DTGVSQNPRHKITKRGQNVTFRCDPISEHNRLYWYRQTLGQGPEFLTYFQNEAQLEKSRLLSDRFSAERPKGSFSTLEIQRTEQGDSAMYLCASSLRGQLSNGELFFGEGSRLTVL.

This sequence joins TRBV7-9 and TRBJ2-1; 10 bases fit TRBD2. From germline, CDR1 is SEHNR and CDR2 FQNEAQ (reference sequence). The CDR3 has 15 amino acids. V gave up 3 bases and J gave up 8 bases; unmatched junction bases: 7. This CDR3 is CASSFPGLALDEQFF. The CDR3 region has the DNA TGTGCCAGCAGCTTCCCGGGACTAGCGCTGGATGAGCAGTTCTTC.

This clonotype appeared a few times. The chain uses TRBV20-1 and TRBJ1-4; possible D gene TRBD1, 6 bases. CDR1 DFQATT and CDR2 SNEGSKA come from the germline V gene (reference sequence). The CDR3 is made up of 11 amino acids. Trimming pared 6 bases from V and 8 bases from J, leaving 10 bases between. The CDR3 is CSAGTREKLFF. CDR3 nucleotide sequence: TGCAGTGCGGGGACAAGGGAAAAACTGTTTTTT.

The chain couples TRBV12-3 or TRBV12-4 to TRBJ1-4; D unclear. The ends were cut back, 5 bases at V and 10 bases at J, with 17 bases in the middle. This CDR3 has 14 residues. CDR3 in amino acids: CASSPPGRGGKLFF. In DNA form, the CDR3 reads TGTGCCAGCAGTCCACCTGGACGGGGAGGAAAACTGTTTTTT.

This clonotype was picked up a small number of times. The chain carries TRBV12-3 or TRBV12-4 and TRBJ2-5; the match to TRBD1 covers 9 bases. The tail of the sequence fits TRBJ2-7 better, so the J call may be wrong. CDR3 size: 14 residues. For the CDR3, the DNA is TGTGCCAGCAGAACCGGGACAGGGAACTTCGAGCAGTACTTC. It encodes CASRTGTGNFEQYF.